Listed below are T cell receptor beta chains from one sample, sequenced in a study of shared clonotypes between healthy human individuals. Method: immunoSEQ multiplex PCR; TCRdb's copy keeps in-frame clones and lacks some. The sample shows roughly 500,000 clones, roughly 95% of them seen only once. The sequencing sample was made of naive CD4+ T cells sorted from blood. All receptors derive from a woman between 25 and 40 years old in good health. The CDR3 runs from the conserved cysteine through the conserved F or W. D genes are given only for firm matches. Size is stated for part of the rows, as once, few or many counts, or as a class when the clone is expanded.

D gene	J gene	clone size	V gene	CDR3 protein	CDR3 DNA
.	TRBJ1-1	.	TRBV7-9	CASSMGRTEAFF	TGTGCCAGCAGCATGGGGCGCACTGAAGCTTTCTTT
TRBD2	TRBJ2-2	.	TRBV7-2	CASSLEGSGRDNTGELFF	TGTGCCAGCAGCTTAGAGGGTAGCGGGAGGGATAACACCGGGGAGCTGTTTTTT
.	TRBJ2-2	.	TRBV6-1	CASSGQLTGELFF	TGTGCCAGCAGTGGTCAGCTCACCGGGGAGCTGTTTTTT
.	TRBJ2-7	.	TRBV5-1	CASSLDNSYEQYF	TGCGCCAGCAGCTTGGATAACTCCTACGAGCAGTACTTC
.	TRBJ2-1	.	TRBV27	CASSLSGNPSYNEQFF	TGTGCCAGCAGTTTATCGGGGAACCCCTCCTACAATGAGCAGTTCTTC
TRBD1	TRBJ1-2	.	TRBV10-3	CAISTTTGGGGGYTF	TGTGCCATCAGTACGACGACAGGGGGAGGTGGTGGCTACACCTTC
.	TRBJ1-5	.	TRBV7-8	CASSLGRVNQPQHF	TGTGCCAGCAGCTTAGGCAGGGTGAATCAGCCCCAGCATTTT
.	TRBJ2-3	.	TRBV10-3	CAISGPGSTDTQYF	TGTGCCATCAGTGGCCCAGGAAGTACAGATACGCAGTATTTT
TRBD1	TRBJ1-1	.	TRBV29-1	CSVTAGQGLSEAFF	TGCAGCGTTACCGCGGGACAGGGTCTAAGTGAAGCTTTCTTT
.	TRBJ2-7	.	TRBV9	CASSVGGVNEQYF	TGTGCCAGCAGCGTAGGGGGCGTGAACGAGCAGTACTTC
TRBD2	TRBJ2-3	.	TRBV9	CASSSGSSATQYF	TGTGCCAGCAGTAGCGGGAGCTCAGCTACGCAGTATTTT
TRBD2	TRBJ2-7	.	TRBV27	CASSLGLASYEQYF	TGTGCCAGCAGTCTAGGACTAGCCTCCTACGAGCAGTACTTC
.	TRBJ1-2	.	TRBV5-6	CASSFSIGNYGYTF	TGTGCCAGCAGCTTTAGCATAGGTAACTATGGCTACACCTTC
TRBD2	TRBJ2-7	.	TRBV2	CASSEARLAGAYEQYF	TGTGCCAGCAGTGAAGCACGACTAGCGGGAGCCTACGAGCAGTACTTC
.	TRBJ1-4	.	TRBV10-2	CASSGGEKLFF	TGCGCCAGCAGTGGGGGTGAAAAACTGTTTTTT
.	TRBJ2-7	.	TRBV21-1	CASSRGSKRSYF	TGTGCCAGCAGCAGGGGTAGTAAGCGTAGCTACTTC
TRBD2	TRBJ2-7	few	TRBV28	CASSKTSVEQYF	TGTGCCAGCAGTAAAACTAGCGTCGAGCAGTACTTC
TRBD1	TRBJ2-7	.	TRBV28	CASSQDRSGEQYF	TGTGCCAGCAGTCAGGACAGGTCCGGCGAGCAGTACTTC
TRBD2	TRBJ2-1	.	TRBV10-3	CAISESSGSSYNEQFF	TGTGCCATCAGTGAGTCGAGCGGGAGCTCCTACAATGAGCAGTTCTTC
.	TRBJ1-6	.	TRBV6-6	CASSYKGGHRDSPLHF	TGTGCCAGCAGTTACAAAGGGGGGCATAGGGATTCACCCCTCCACTTT
.	TRBJ2-5	.	TRBV6-1	CASSETRGVETQYF	TGTGCCAGCAGTGAGACCCGTGGTGTTGAGACCCAGTACTTC
.	TRBJ1-2	.	TRBV19	CASNLWTSDSEGYTF	TGTGCCAGTAATCTGTGGACCAGCGACTCCGAGGGCTACACCTTC
.	TRBJ2-5	.	TRBV7-8	CASRQPQGEETQYF	TGTGCCAGCAGGCAACCCCAAGGGGAAGAGACCCAGTACTTC
.	TRBJ2-7	.	TRBV18	CASSIQPGRSEQYF	TGTGCCAGCTCAATTCAACCCGGCAGGTCCGAGCAGTACTTC
.	TRBJ1-5	once	TRBV28	CASSFSDQPQHF	TGTGCCAGCAGTTTCTCTGACCAGCCCCAGCATTTT
TRBD1	TRBJ1-5	.	TRBV28	CASSSGQGDVQPQHF	TGTGCCAGCAGTTCGGGACAGGGCGACGTGCAGCCCCAGCATTTT
.	TRBJ2-7	.	TRBV28	CASRGAATYEQYF	TGTGCCAGCAGGGGGGCGGCTACCTACGAGCAGTACTTC
.	TRBJ2-3	once	TRBV10-2	CASSESDRRGRDTQYF	TGCGCCAGCAGTGAGTCAGACAGGAGGGGCCGAGATACGCAGTATTTT
.	TRBJ1-3	once	TRBV28	CASKEHSFSGNTIYF	TGTGCCAGCAAGGAACACTCGTTCTCTGGAAACACCATATATTTT
TRBD1	TRBJ2-7	.	TRBV6-1	CASSGDRALGYEQYF	TGTGCCAGCAGTGGGGACAGGGCCTTAGGCTACGAGCAGTACTTC
TRBD1	TRBJ2-5	.	TRBV19	CASSILGQQQETQYF	TGTGCCAGTAGTATCCTGGGACAGCAACAAGAGACCCAGTACTTC
TRBD2	TRBJ2-1	.	TRBV10-3	CAVLAGGNYNEQFF	TGTGCCGTCCTGGCGGGAGGGAATTACAATGAGCAGTTCTTC
.	TRBJ1-2	.	TRBV6-1	CASISSAALGYGYTF	TGTGCCAGCATTTCGTCGGCAGCCCTAGGGTATGGCTACACCTTC
.	TRBJ2-7	.	TRBV11-2	CASSLVMGNEQYF	TGTGCCAGCAGCTTAGTGATGGGGAACGAGCAGTACTTC
TRBD1	TRBJ2-7	.	TRBV10-2	CASRRTGAYEQYF	TGCGCCAGCAGACGGACAGGGGCCTACGAGCAGTACTTC
.	TRBJ1-4	.	TRBV6-5	CASRSSVPNEKLFF	TGTGCCAGCAGGTCTTCGGTGCCTAATGAAAAACTGTTTTTT
.	TRBJ2-7	.	TRBV9	CASSVDGRGYEQYF	TGTGCCAGCAGCGTAGACGGGAGAGGTTACGAGCAGTACTTC
.	TRBJ2-2	.	TRBV2	CASSKDRNTGELFF	TGTGCCAGCAGTAAGGACAGGAACACCGGGGAGCTGTTTTTT
.	TRBJ1-5	once	TRBV28	CASREGGARQPQHF	TGTGCCAGCAGGGAAGGGGGGGCGCGACAGCCCCAGCATTTT
.	TRBJ2-7	.	TRBV11-2	CASSSQGLPSYEQYF	TGTGCCAGCAGCTCCCAGGGGTTGCCCTCCTACGAGCAGTACTTC
TRBD2	TRBJ2-7	once	TRBV29-1	CSVAGTSVAYEQYF	TGCAGCGTTGCCGGGACTAGCGTCGCCTACGAGCAGTACTTC
.	TRBJ2-2	.	TRBV19	CASSMGRGLSGELFF	TGTGCCAGTAGTATGGGGAGGGGGCTCTCCGGGGAGCTGTTTTTT
.	TRBJ1-2	.	TRBV28	CASSLGGANYGYTF	TGTGCCAGCAGCCTAGGGGGAGCTAACTATGGCTACACCTTC
TRBD2	TRBJ2-2	.	TRBV5-1	CASSFTSGNTGELFF	TGCGCCAGCAGCTTTACTAGCGGGAACACCGGGGAGCTGTTTTTT